Listed below are T cell receptor beta chains from one sample, sequenced in a study of shared clonotypes between healthy human individuals. Sequenced by immunoSEQ multiplex PCR; TCRdb stores in-frame clones only, minus some. The sample has roughly 2,000,000 clones; around 93% are singletons. Material: naive CD8+ T cells from PBMCs. The receptor set was obtained from a man aged 18 to 30 in good health. Some clones in this sample may be carry-over from other donors' samples. Both conserved end residues are part of each CDR3. Fields, in order: V gene, clone size, J gene, D gene, CDR3 protein, CDR3 DNA. D genes are given only for firm matches. The size of a clone is reported for some rows only, either as once, few or many, or as a class for expanded clones.

v_call: TRBV7-2
clone_size: -
j_call: TRBJ2-5
d_call: -
cdr3_aa: CASSLATVGHQRETQYF
cdr3_nt: TGTGCCAGCAGCTTAGCGACGGTGGGACACCAGCGGGAGACCCAGTACTTC

v_call: TRBV29-1
clone_size: once
j_call: TRBJ2-3
d_call: -
cdr3_aa: CSVVPGDTDTQYF
cdr3_nt: TGCAGCGTTGTGCCGGGAGACACAGATACGCAGTATTTT

v_call: TRBV4-3
clone_size: -
j_call: TRBJ2-3
d_call: TRBD2
cdr3_aa: CASSQRGMGGPGDTQYF
cdr3_nt: TGCGCCAGCAGCCAACGGGGGATGGGAGGGCCAGGGGATACGCAGTATTTT

v_call: TRBV6-1
clone_size: -
j_call: TRBJ1-2
d_call: -
cdr3_aa: CASSEQGRTNYGYTF
cdr3_nt: TGTGCCAGCAGTGAACAGGGCAGGACGAACTATGGCTACACCTTC

v_call: TRBV6-5
clone_size: -
j_call: TRBJ2-1
d_call: TRBD1
cdr3_aa: CASSSDRGLYNEQFF
cdr3_nt: TGTGCCAGCAGTTCCGACAGGGGCCTGTATAATGAGCAGTTCTTC

v_call: TRBV19
clone_size: -
j_call: TRBJ2-7
d_call: -
cdr3_aa: CASSIGHSSYEQYF
cdr3_nt: TGTGCCAGTAGTATAGGCCATAGCTCCTACGAGCAGTACTTC

v_call: TRBV10-3
clone_size: -
j_call: TRBJ2-5
d_call: -
cdr3_aa: CAISELGGEQETQYF
cdr3_nt: TGTGCCATCAGTGAGTTGGGCGGAGAACAAGAGACCCAGTACTTC

v_call: TRBV29-1
clone_size: -
j_call: TRBJ2-1
d_call: TRBD2
cdr3_aa: CSVASGSYNEQFF
cdr3_nt: TGCAGCGTTGCGAGCGGGAGCTACAATGAGCAGTTCTTC

v_call: TRBV19
clone_size: -
j_call: TRBJ2-3
d_call: TRBD1
cdr3_aa: CASSRDREIRDTQYF
cdr3_nt: TGTGCCAGTAGTCGGGACAGAGAGATTCGCGATACGCAGTATTTT

v_call: TRBV9
clone_size: -
j_call: TRBJ2-7
d_call: -
cdr3_aa: CASSVDSRSYEQYF
cdr3_nt: TGTGCCAGCAGCGTAGACAGCCGCTCCTACGAGCAGTACTTC

v_call: TRBV28
clone_size: once
j_call: TRBJ2-1
d_call: TRBD2
cdr3_aa: CASSNGTSDNEQFF
cdr3_nt: TGTGCCAGCAGCAATGGGACTAGTGACAATGAGCAGTTCTTC

v_call: TRBV27
clone_size: -
j_call: TRBJ2-7
d_call: TRBD2
cdr3_aa: CASSPNSGGPTLAYEQYF
cdr3_nt: TGTGCCAGCAGCCCCAATTCGGGGGGTCCCACCTTAGCCTACGAGCAGTACTTC

v_call: TRBV6-1
clone_size: -
j_call: TRBJ2-7
d_call: -
cdr3_aa: CASRVDSSYEQYF
cdr3_nt: TGTGCCAGCAGGGTAGACAGCTCCTACGAGCAGTACTTC

v_call: TRBV11-1
clone_size: -
j_call: TRBJ2-1
d_call: TRBD2
cdr3_aa: CASSFLGLAGGTYNEQFF
cdr3_nt: TGTGCCAGCAGCTTTTTAGGACTAGCGGGAGGGACTTACAATGAGCAGTTCTTC

v_call: TRBV6-5
clone_size: -
j_call: TRBJ1-1
d_call: -
cdr3_aa: CASSYTEGPQGEAFF
cdr3_nt: TGTGCCAGCAGTTATACGGAAGGGCCACAGGGTGAAGCTTTCTTT

v_call: TRBV10-2
clone_size: -
j_call: TRBJ2-7
d_call: -
cdr3_aa: CASSERQRLDEQYF
cdr3_nt: TGCGCCAGCAGTGAGCGACAAAGGCTGGACGAGCAGTACTTC

v_call: TRBV9
clone_size: -
j_call: TRBJ2-6
d_call: -
cdr3_aa: CASSVSSSGANVLTF
cdr3_nt: TGTGCCAGCAGCGTTAGTAGCTCTGGGGCCAACGTCCTGACTTTC

v_call: TRBV6-5
clone_size: -
j_call: TRBJ2-7
d_call: TRBD2
cdr3_aa: CASSYLAGGPGEQYF
cdr3_nt: TGTGCCAGCAGTTATTTAGCGGGAGGGCCAGGGGAGCAGTACTTC

v_call: TRBV28
clone_size: -
j_call: TRBJ1-1
d_call: TRBD1
cdr3_aa: CASRNGDSRLEEAFF
cdr3_nt: TGTGCCAGCAGAAATGGGGACAGTCGCCTAGAAGAAGCTTTCTTT

v_call: TRBV28
clone_size: -
j_call: TRBJ2-7
d_call: TRBD2
cdr3_aa: CAIRPGLADYEQYF
cdr3_nt: TGTGCCATCCGTCCGGGGCTAGCGGACTACGAGCAGTACTTC

v_call: TRBV6-6
clone_size: -
j_call: TRBJ1-1
d_call: TRBD1
cdr3_aa: CASSHDRGVEAFF
cdr3_nt: TGTGCCAGCAGCCACGACAGGGGGGTTGAAGCTTTCTTT

v_call: TRBV7-6
clone_size: -
j_call: TRBJ2-7
d_call: -
cdr3_aa: CASSLRGSYEQYF
cdr3_nt: TGTGCCAGCAGCTTAAGAGGATCCTACGAGCAGTACTTC

v_call: TRBV19
clone_size: -
j_call: TRBJ1-2
d_call: TRBD1
cdr3_aa: CASSLQGMVGYTF
cdr3_nt: TGTGCCAGTAGCCTACAGGGGATGGTTGGCTACACCTTC

v_call: TRBV27
clone_size: -
j_call: TRBJ2-1
d_call: TRBD2
cdr3_aa: CASSLSGPGGGQNGQFF
cdr3_nt: TGTGCCAGCAGTTTATCGGGCCCTGGGGGGGGTCAGAATGGGCAGTTCTTC

v_call: TRBV5-1
clone_size: -
j_call: TRBJ2-1
d_call: TRBD2
cdr3_aa: CASKGTSGRPVWDEQFF
cdr3_nt: TGCGCCAGCAAAGGGACTAGCGGGAGGCCGGTATGGGATGAGCAGTTCTTC

v_call: TRBV13
clone_size: -
j_call: TRBJ1-4
d_call: TRBD1
cdr3_aa: CASSSTNPGQENEKLFF
cdr3_nt: TGTGCCAGCAGCTCGACAAACCCGGGACAGGAAAATGAAAAACTGTTTTTT

v_call: TRBV10-3
clone_size: -
j_call: TRBJ1-2
d_call: TRBD1
cdr3_aa: CAISGRGYEFAYGYTF
cdr3_nt: TGTGCCATCAGCGGCAGGGGGTATGAATTTGCCTATGGCTACACCTTC

v_call: TRBV29-1
clone_size: -
j_call: TRBJ2-3
d_call: -
cdr3_aa: CSVEDPRLSGPTDTQYF
cdr3_nt: TGCAGCGTTGAAGATCCCCGGCTTAGCGGACCCACAGATACGCAGTATTTT

v_call: TRBV5-8
clone_size: -
j_call: TRBJ2-3
d_call: -
cdr3_aa: CASSGQPGLSTDTQYF
cdr3_nt: TGTGCCAGCAGCGGGCAACCGGGACTTAGCACAGATACGCAGTATTTT

v_call: TRBV27
clone_size: -
j_call: TRBJ1-2
d_call: -
cdr3_aa: CASSLSLGDGYTF
cdr3_nt: TGTGCCAGCAGTTTATCGTTAGGGGACGGCTACACCTTC

v_call: TRBV7-9
clone_size: -
j_call: TRBJ2-1
d_call: -
cdr3_aa: CASSLVPDEQFF
cdr3_nt: TGTGCCAGCAGCTTAGTACCAGATGAGCAGTTCTTC

v_call: TRBV7-8
clone_size: -
j_call: TRBJ2-4
d_call: -
cdr3_aa: CASSSRDGGDKNIQYF
cdr3_nt: TGTGCCAGCAGCTCCCGAGACGGGGGCGACAAAAACATTCAGTACTTC

v_call: TRBV4-1
clone_size: -
j_call: TRBJ1-1
d_call: -
cdr3_aa: CASSQDWRRAEAFF
cdr3_nt: TGCGCCAGCAGCCAAGATTGGCGTAGGGCTGAAGCTTTCTTT